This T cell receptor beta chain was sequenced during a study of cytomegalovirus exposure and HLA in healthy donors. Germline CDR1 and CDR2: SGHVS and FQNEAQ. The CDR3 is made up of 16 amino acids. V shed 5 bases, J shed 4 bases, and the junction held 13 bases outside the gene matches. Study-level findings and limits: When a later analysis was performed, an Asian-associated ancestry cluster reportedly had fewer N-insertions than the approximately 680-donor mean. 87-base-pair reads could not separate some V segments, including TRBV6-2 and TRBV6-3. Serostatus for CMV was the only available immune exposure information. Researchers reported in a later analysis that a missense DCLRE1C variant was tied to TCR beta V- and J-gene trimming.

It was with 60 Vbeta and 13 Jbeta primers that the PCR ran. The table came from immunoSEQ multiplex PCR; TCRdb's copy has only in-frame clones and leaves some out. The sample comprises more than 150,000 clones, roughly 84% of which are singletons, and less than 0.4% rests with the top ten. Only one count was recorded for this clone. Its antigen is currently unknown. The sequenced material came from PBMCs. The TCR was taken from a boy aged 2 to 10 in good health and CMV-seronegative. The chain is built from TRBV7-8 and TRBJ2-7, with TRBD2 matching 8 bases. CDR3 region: CASSHNSGKGSYEQYF. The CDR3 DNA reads TGTGCCAGCAGCCATAATAGCGGGAAAGGGTCTTACGAGCAGTACTTC.